A single sample is the source of the 18 T cell receptor beta chains below, sequenced in a study of OX40 agonist ivuxolimab in advanced cancers. Sequencing was performed with immunoSEQ multiplex PCR; in TCRdb, only in-frame clones are kept and a portion is missing. The table lists tens of thousands of clones, 87% of them singletons. This material consisted of CD4+ or CD8+ T cells sorted from blood, taken in a trial of the OX40 agonist ivuxolimab. Receptors were obtained from an adult with an advanced solid tumor such as melanoma, head and neck, liver or kidney cancer.

The gene calls are TRBV19 and TRBJ2-1; weak D call: TRBD2 (5 bases). From germline, CDR1 is LNHDA and CDR2 SQIVND (reference sequence). CDR3 length: 13 amino acids. V lost 6 bases and J lost 9, with 15 bases in between. The CDR3 DNA reads as TGTGCCAGTAGCCCCGGTGAGGGCCTTGAGCAGTTCTTC. Protein product: CASSPGEGLEQFF.

This chain links TRBV7-9 with TRBJ2-5, with 12 bases matching TRBD1. CDR1 is SEHNR and CDR2 is FQNEAQ in the germline V gene (reference sequence). The CDR3 is made up of 16 amino acids. Trimming at V came to 5 bases and at J to 5 bases, leaving 9 bases not matched to a gene. CDR3 DNA sequence: TGTGCCAGCAGCCGCCTGGGACAGGGGGCTTGGGAGACCCAGTACTTC. This encodes CASSRLGQGAWETQYF. Supplemented by reference TRBV7-9 and TRBJ2-5, the full variable domain reads DTGVSQNPRHKITKRGQNVTFRCDPISEHNRLYWYRQTLGQGPEFLTYFQNEAQLEKSRLLSDRFSAERPKGSFSTLEIQRTEQGDSAMYLCASSRLGQGAWETQYFGPGTRLLVL.

This chain connects TRBV6-1 to TRBJ2-2, with D perhaps TRBD1 or TRBD2 (5 bases each). The CDR3 is 15 amino acids. Germline loops: CDR1 MNHNS, CDR2 SASEGT. Trimming took off 6 bases at V and 5 bases at J, with 16 bases between the two ends. DNA of the CDR3: TGTGCCAGCAGCGCCAGGCAGGGCGGGACCGGGGAGCTGTTTTTT. This codes for CASSARQGGTGELFF.

The chain recombines TRBV5-8 with TRBJ2-1; D is unresolved. Between the trimmed V and J ends, which lost 7 bases and 6 bases, there was a span of 14 bases. This CDR3 contains 13 residues. Germline values: CDR1 SGHTS, CDR2 YDEGEE. This CDR3 reads CASGSFPRNEQFF. In DNA, the CDR3 is TGTGCCAGCGGTTCTTTCCCCCGCAATGAGCAGTTCTTC.

The chain uses TRBV7-9 and TRBJ2-7; 11 positions agree with TRBD1. Trimming took 4 bases from V and 5 from J; bases not matched to a gene: 10. This CDR3 comprises 16 residues. Germline lookup yields CDR1 SEHNR and CDR2 FQNEAQ (reference sequence). The CDR3 loop is CASSSPDRGLRNEQYF. The CDR3 region has the DNA TGTGCCAGCAGCTCCCCGGACAGGGGGCTTCGTAACGAGCAGTACTTC. The full variable domain, its missing parts supplied by reference TRBV7-9 and TRBJ2-7, is DTGVSQNPRHKITKRGQNVTFRCDPISEHNRLYWYRQTLGQGPEFLTYFQNEAQLEKSRLLSDRFSAERPKGSFSTLEIQRTEQGDSAMYLCASSSPDRGLRNEQYFGPGTRLTVT.

The CDR3 sequence: CASSVRGDGNTEAFF. In nucleotides, the CDR3 is TGTGCCAGCAGCGTACGAGGGGATGGGAACACTGAAGCTTTCTTT. The V gene is TRBV9, the J gene TRBJ1-1, with a possible D match to TRBD1 (5 bases). The germline V gene encodes CDR1 SGDLS and CDR2 YYNGEE. V lost 1 base and J 1 base, leaving 11 bases between the germline ends. This CDR3 has 15 residues.

V gene TRBV7-2 combines with J gene TRBJ2-2; D is unresolved. V lost 7 bases and J 0 bases, leaving 15 bases between the germline ends. Germline CDR1 and CDR2: SGHTA and FQGNSA. The CDR3 runs to 16 residues. The CDR3 spells CASNHWGRSNTGELFF. The CDR3 region has the DNA TGTGCCAGCAACCACTGGGGAAGATCGAACACCGGGGAGCTGTTTTTT. Together with reference TRBV7-2 and TRBJ2-2, the CDR3 gives the full variable domain: GAGVSQSPSNKVTEKGKDVELRCDPISGHTALYWYRQSLGQGLEFLIYFQGNSAPDKSGLPSDRFSAERTGGSVSTLTIQRTQQEDSAVYLCASNHWGRSNTGELFFGEGSRLTVL.

The chain employs TRBV6-5 and TRBJ2-7; D may be TRBD2 (6 bases). The germline gives CDR1 MNHEY, CDR2 SVGAGI. The germline V and J ends were trimmed by 7 bases and 6 bases, with 13 bases remaining between them. This CDR3 comprises 12 residues. DNA of the CDR3: TGTGCCAGCACTAGCGACCTCGGCGAGCAGTACTTC. Its protein product is CASTSDLGEQYF.

The chain links TRBV11-2 to TRBJ1-1; TRBD1 matches at 8 bases. V trimming: 3 bases; J trimming: 2 bases; junction bases outside the gene matches: 11. Looked up from germline, CDR1 is SGHAT and CDR2 is FQNNGV. This CDR3 has 17 residues. The chain's CDR3 is CASSFIPGQGFNTEAFF. The DNA for the CDR3 is TGTGCCAGCAGCTTCATCCCCGGACAGGGTTTCAACACTGAAGCTTTCTTT.

CDR3 protein: CASSLGAYEQYF. CDR3 nucleotide sequence: TGCGCCAGCAGCTTGGGAGCCTACGAGCAGTACTTC. The chain recombines TRBV5-1 with TRBJ2-7; D uncertain. The CDR3 sequence is 12 residues long. Between the trimmed V and J ends, which lost 0 bases and 2 bases, there was a span of 3 bases. Looked up from germline, CDR1 is SGHRS and CDR2 is YFSETQ.

The rearrangement links TRBV18 to TRBJ2-7; D is unclear. Germline CDR1 KGHSH, CDR2 LQKENI. V lost 2 bases and J 6 bases, leaving 5 bases between the germline ends. The CDR3 consists of 11 residues. CDR3 sequence: CASSPGPEQYF. The CDR3 DNA follows: TGTGCCAGCTCACCAGGGCCCGAGCAGTACTTC.

The rearrangement links TRBV11-2 to TRBJ1-6; 11 bases agree with TRBD1. Germline CDR1 is SGHAT and CDR2 is FQNNGV. The V and J ends lost 1 base and 7 bases, in that order; junction bases with no gene match: 3. The length of the CDR3 is 16 residues. CDR3 DNA sequence: TGTGCCAGCAGCTTAGGGGACAGGGGGTCGAATTCACCCCTCCACTTT. Its protein product is CASSLGDRGSNSPLHF.

This rearrangement joins TRBV5-8 to TRBJ2-7; D remains ambiguous. The CDR3 extends over 15 amino acids. The V end was cut by 1 base, the J end by 3 bases, with 14 bases between. Germline CDR1 and CDR2: SGHTS and YDEGEE. The CDR3: CASSLYGRSYYEQYF. The CDR3, as DNA: TGTGCCAGCAGCTTGTATGGCAGGTCCTACTACGAGCAGTACTTC. Complete variable domain (other parts from reference TRBV5-8 and TRBJ2-7): EAGVTQSPTHLIKTRGQQATLRCSPISGHTSVYWYQQALGLGLQFLLWYDEGEERNRGNFPPRFSGRQFPNYSSELNVNALELEDSALYLCASSLYGRSYYEQYFGPGTRLTVT.

The rearrangement joins TRBV5-1 to TRBJ1-2; 8 bases match TRBD1. The CDR3 is 15 residues long. The germline V gene encodes CDR1 SGHRS and CDR2 YFSETQ. V shed 3 bases and J 0 bases; nucleotides not matched to a gene: 4. The CDR3 coding sequence is TGCGCCAGCAGCTCCACAGGGGGAACTAACTATGGCTACACCTTC. Protein sequence: CASSSTGGTNYGYTF.

The sample holds a few counts of this clone. The rearrangement links TRBV7-6 to TRBJ2-3; D is undetermined. V lost 5 bases and J 0 bases, leaving 12 bases between the germline ends. There are 15 residues in the CDR3. Germline loops: CDR1 SGHVS, CDR2 FNYEAQ. The DNA for the CDR3 is TGTGCCAGCAGCCGATATAGGACCAGCACAGATACGCAGTATTTT. This encodes CASSRYRTSTDTQYF.

This clone was recorded a few times. The J gene is TRBJ2-7, the V gene TRBV6-5, with D possibly being TRBD1 (5 bases). The V gene's germline CDR1 is MNHEY and CDR2 SVGAGI. Trimming cost V 8 bases and J 6 bases, with 14 bases left between them. The length of the CDR3 is 12 residues. The CDR3 reads CASGRGMGEQYF. Here the CDR3 DNA reads TGTGCCAGCGGTAGGGGAATGGGCGAGCAGTACTTC.

The rearrangement uses TRBV5-4 and TRBJ2-5, with 11 bases fitting TRBD2. The CDR3 consists of 14 residues. The J segment lost 4 bases and the V segment lost 5 bases, leaving 4 bases of the junction unmatched. CDR1 is SGHNT and CDR2 is YYREEE in the germline V gene (reference sequence). Here the CDR3 reads CASRDGTSGETQYF. In DNA form, the CDR3 reads TGTGCCAGCAGAGATGGGACTAGCGGAGAGACCCAGTACTTC.

The CDR3 sequence is CATAAFWGNEQFF. The CDR3 DNA sequence: TGTGCCACCGCCGCGTTTTGGGGCAATGAGCAGTTCTTC. V gene TRBV15 combines with J gene TRBJ2-1, with no clear D. The CDR3 loop spans 13 amino acids. V was trimmed by 8 bases and J by 6 bases, leaving 14 bases between them. The germline gives CDR1 LNHNV, CDR2 YYDKDF (reference sequence).